Each of the 20 T cell receptor beta chains below was sequenced from the same sample in a study of blood T cell repertoires in COVID-19. Generated by immunoSEQ multiplex PCR, the TCRdb table keeps only in-frame clones and is missing some. Here the sample spans about 100,000 clones, 79% being singletons. The sequenced sample was peripheral blood. The receptor source for this set is a human donor in a cohort sampled during active COVID-19.

The V and J genes are TRBV10-2 and TRBJ2-7; 8 nucleotides align to TRBD1. With 3 bases clipped from V and 2 bases from J, the junction kept 0 bases outside the gene matches. Germline loops: CDR1 WSHSY, CDR2 SAAADI. The CDR3 has 13 residues. In DNA form, the CDR3 reads TGCGCCAGCAGTGACAGGGGGCCCTACGAGCAGTACTTC. It translates to CASSDRGPYEQYF.

The chain couples TRBV9 to TRBJ2-1; 9 bases align to TRBD2. The CDR3 is 17 residues long. Germline CDR1 and CDR2: SGDLS and YYNGEE. With 4 bases clipped from V and 4 bases from J, the junction kept 12 bases outside the gene matches. The CDR3 DNA reads as TGTGCCAGCAGCCCCCCCTATGCTAGCGGGATGTACAATGAGCAGTTCTTC. It is translated as CASSPPYASGMYNEQFF. Full variable domain (missing parts from reference TRBV9 and TRBJ2-1): DSGVTQTPKHLITATGQRVTLRCSPRSGDLSVYWYQQSLDQGLQFLIQYYNGEERAKGNILERFSAQQFPDLHSELNLSSLELGDSALYFCASSPPYASGMYNEQFFGPGTRLTVL.

This clone was detected a few times. Other DNA sequences in this sample translate to the same CDR3. The rearrangement joins TRBV5-1 to TRBJ1-1, with 7 bases fitting TRBD1. Germline assignment: CDR1 SGHRS and CDR2 YFSETQ. With 0 bases clipped from V and 4 bases from J, the junction kept 3 bases outside the gene matches. This CDR3 is built from 14 residues. The CDR3 reads CASSLVSGGTEAFF. The CDR3 nucleotides are TGCGCCAGCAGCTTGGTGTCAGGGGGCACTGAAGCTTTCTTT.

This clone was seen more than once but under ten times. The V gene is TRBV2, the J gene TRBJ2-7, with 11 bases matching TRBD1. The V gene end was trimmed by 11 bases and the J gene end by 4 bases; junction bases not matched to a gene: 1. This CDR3 region has 11 residues. The germline V gene encodes CDR1 SNHLY and CDR2 FYNNEI. The CDR3: CAGTGGYEQYF. The DNA of the CDR3 is TGTGCCGGGACAGGGGGGTACGAGCAGTACTTC.

This rearrangement joins TRBV20-1 to TRBJ2-5; possible D gene TRBD1, 6 bases. The germline V and J ends were trimmed by 3 bases and 2 bases, with 22 bases remaining between them. The CDR3 runs to 17 residues. The germline CDR1 and CDR2 sequences are DFQATT and SNEGSKA (reference sequence). CDR3 in DNA: TGCAGTGCTAGTGGGTGGGACACTTCCCGGGGACAAGAGACCCAGTACTTC. This sequence encodes CSASGWDTSRGQETQYF.

The chain links TRBV7-2 to TRBJ2-3, with D possibly TRBD2 on 5 matching bases. The germline V gene encodes CDR1 SGHTA and CDR2 FQGNSA. Trimming shortened V by 8 bases and J by 2 bases, and 14 bases separated the two germline ends. The CDR3 is 14 residues long. CDR3 sequence: CASFRDRNTDTQYF. In DNA form, the CDR3 reads TGTGCCAGCTTCCGGGATAGAAACACAGATACGCAGTATTTT.

The chain carries TRBV5-1 and TRBJ2-1, with a possible D match to TRBD1 (6 bases). CDR3 length: 15 residues. Trimming shortened V by 2 bases and J by 8 bases, and 17 bases separated the two germline ends. Germline CDR1 and CDR2: SGHRS and YFSETQ. The CDR3 region has the DNA TGCGCCAGCAGCTTTAATCAAGGGGGAGTTTATGAGCAGTTCTTC. The encoded protein is CASSFNQGGVYEQFF.

Comment on this clone: The junction shows a germline mismatch at one end, possibly a read error. The chain uses TRBV7-7 and TRBJ2-2; 9 positions agree with TRBD2. Germline CDR1 is SSHAT and CDR2 is FNYEAQ (reference sequence). This CDR3 is 17 amino acids long. The CDR3 nucleotides are TGTGCTAGCAGCGCGCTGAGGTTAGCGGGAGACCCCGGGGAGCTGTTTTTT. The encoded protein is CASSALRLAGDPGELFF.

The V gene is TRBV19, the J gene TRBJ2-5; a weak D match, TRBD2 (6 bases). V shed 0 bases and J shed 5 bases, with 13 bases lying between them. Germline V gives CDR1 LNHDA, CDR2 SQIVND (reference sequence). This CDR3 spans 15 amino acids. The CDR3 region has the DNA TGTGCCAGTAGTATAGATCTTGCGGGGCTGGAGACCCAGTACTTC. Amino acid sequence: CASSIDLAGLETQYF.

The sample holds a few counts of this clone. V is TRBV7-3 and J is TRBJ2-5; TRBD2 might be the D (6 bases). The CDR3 contains 14 residues. In germline, CDR1 is SGHTA, CDR2 FQGTGA. V was clipped by 5 bases and J by 7 bases, with 17 bases between them. The CDR3 loop is CASSLTGTEGTQYF. CDR3 sequence (DNA): TGTGCCAGCAGCCTGACCGGGACTGAAGGGACCCAGTACTTC.

This clone was counted a few times. This sequence joins TRBV18 and TRBJ2-1; 7 bases are a match to TRBD2. There are 16 residues in the CDR3. CDR1 and CDR2 (germline): KGHSH, LQKENI. Unmatched junction bases numbered 8, after V lost 4 bases and J lost 2 bases. The CDR3 DNA is TGTGCCAGCTCACGACCTAGCGGAGGGGCCTACAATGAGCAGTTCTTC. Translating gives CASSRPSGGAYNEQFF.

The chain couples TRBV20-1 to TRBJ1-2; possible D gene TRBD1, 6 bases. Between the trimmed V and J ends, which lost 5 bases and 8 bases, there was a span of 12 bases. Germline V CDR1 and CDR2: DFQATT, SNEGSKA (reference sequence). This CDR3 has 11 residues. The chain's CDR3 is CSAPGDTGYTF. DNA for the CDR3: TGCAGTGCTCCAGGGGACACGGGCTACACCTTC.

This chain links TRBV5-1 with TRBJ1-2, with TRBD1 matching over 12 bases. Trimming removed 5 bases from V and 8 bases from J; junction bases left unmatched: 16. The germline V gene has CDR1 SGHRS and CDR2 YFSETQ. This CDR3 spans 17 amino acids. The CDR3 DNA is TGCGCCAGCAGTCCGGGACAGGGGGCGCGCGTTTCTGTCGGCTACACCTTC. The encoded protein is CASSPGQGARVSVGYTF.

J is TRBJ2-2 and V is TRBV4-1; 7 bases align to TRBD1. The CDR3 spans 22 residues. The germline gives CDR1 MGHRA, CDR2 YSYEKL. The trim removed 0 bases at V and 1 base at J, leaving 20 bases unmatched. DNA for the CDR3: TGCGCCAGCAGCCAAGATCCCTTCGGTATTTCCCTGGACAGGTGGAACACCGGGGAGCTGTTTTTT. It translates to CASSQDPFGISLDRWNTGELFF.

The chain has TRBV19 and TRBJ2-3, with TRBD2 matching over 10 bases. The CDR3 has 17 residues. Trimming cost V 4 bases and J 1 base; bases outside gene matches: 8. Germline assignment: CDR1 LNHDA and CDR2 SQIVND (reference sequence). CDR3 DNA sequence: TGTGCCAGTAGTACTCAAGTGGGGACTAGCGGCACAGATACGCAGTATTTT. It is translated as CASSTQVGTSGTDTQYF.

The J gene is TRBJ1-2, the V gene TRBV7-2; no firm D call. V shed 1 base and J shed 6 bases, with 12 bases lying between them. The germline V gene encodes CDR1 SGHTA and CDR2 FQGNSA. This CDR3 comprises 14 residues. CDR3 sequence reads: CASSLGSRSNGYTF. The CDR3 DNA follows: TGTGCCAGCAGCTTAGGGAGCCGGTCAAATGGCTACACCTTC.

The chain has TRBV18 and TRBJ2-7; TRBD2 agrees at 8 bases. The CDR3 contains 14 residues. V lost 3 bases to trimming and J lost 5 bases; unmatched junction nucleotides: 6. Germline V gives CDR1 KGHSH, CDR2 LQKENI. CDR3 DNA sequence: TGTGCCAGCTCACCCAGCGGGGGAAACAACGAGCAGTACTTC. This codes for CASSPSGGNNEQYF.

This chain connects TRBV5-1 to TRBJ2-4; TRBD1 might be the D (5 bases). This CDR3 spans 16 amino acids. The V gene's germline CDR1 is SGHRS and CDR2 YFSETQ. Trimming cost V 4 bases and J 1 base, with 15 bases left between them. The CDR3 sequence: CASSPSQGMAKNIQYF. CDR3 coding DNA: TGCGCCAGCAGCCCGTCGCAGGGTATGGCCAAAAACATTCAGTACTTC.

This chain links TRBV3-1 (or the pseudogene TRBV3-2) with TRBJ2-2, with 7 bases that match TRBD1. Trimming took 4 bases from V and 5 from J; bases not matched to a gene: 7. The CDR3 runs to 15 residues. In germline, CDR1 is LGHDT, CDR2 YNNKEL (reference sequence). In DNA form, the CDR3 reads TGTGCCAGCAGCCTCGAACAGGGGCGTACCGGGGAGCTGTTTTTT. The encoded protein is CASSLEQGRTGELFF.

The chain combines TRBV12-3 or TRBV12-4 with TRBJ2-5, with 8 bases that match TRBD1. This CDR3 has 13 residues. Losses at the gene ends were 6 bases for V and 5 bases for J; bases not matched to a gene: 5. The CDR3, as DNA: TGTGCCAGCAGCCCACAGGGGGGCGAGACCCAGTACTTC. Its protein product is CASSPQGGETQYF.